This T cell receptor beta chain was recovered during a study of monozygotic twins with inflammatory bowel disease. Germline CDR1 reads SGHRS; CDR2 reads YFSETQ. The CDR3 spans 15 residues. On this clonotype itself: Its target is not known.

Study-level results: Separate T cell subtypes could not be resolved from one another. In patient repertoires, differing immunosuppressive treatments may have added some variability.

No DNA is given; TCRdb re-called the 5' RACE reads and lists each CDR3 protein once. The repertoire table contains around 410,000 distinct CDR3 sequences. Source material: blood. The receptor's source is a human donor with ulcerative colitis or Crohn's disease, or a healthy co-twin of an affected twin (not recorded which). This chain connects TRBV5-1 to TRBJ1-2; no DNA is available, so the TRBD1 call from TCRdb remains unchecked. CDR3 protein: CASSLAGTANYGYTF.